Described below is a single TCR beta chain sequence and its context. The antigen remains undetermined. These data come from a study of cytomegalovirus exposure and HLA in healthy donors. General observations from the study: In an earlier analysis, most TCR beta V segments were productive about 90% or about 30% of the time. Despite most TCR sequences being rare, some public TCRs occurred in many donors. Reported results showed that the classifier diagnosed cytomegalovirus status with high specificity and sensitivity.

CDR1 and CDR2 (germline): GTSNPN, SVGIG (reference sequence). Losses at the gene ends were 6 bases for V and 6 bases for J; bases not matched to a gene: 13. This CDR3 spans 15 amino acids. Primers for the PCR totalled 60 Vbeta and 13 Jbeta. Here immunoSEQ multiplex PCR was the method, and the copy in TCRdb shows in-frame clones only, minus some. The repertoire holds tens of thousands of clones, with around 70% as singletons. This clonotype was obtained from a woman aged 40 to 50 in good health and CMV-seropositive. This rearrangement joins TRBV30 to TRBJ2-7; 11 bases match TRBD2. The sample consisted of PBMCs. This chain's CDR3 is CACGLAGGPIREQYF. The DNA of the CDR3 is TGTGCCTGCGGCCTAGCGGGGGGCCCGATCCGCGAGCAGTACTTC.